These T cell receptor beta chains were read from a single sample in a study of shared clonotypes between healthy human individuals. Libraries were prepared by immunoSEQ multiplex PCR; TCRdb keeps only in-frame clonotypes and omits some of them. Of some 2.1 million clones listed, over 85% were seen once; the top ten hold 0.13%. The sample comprised naive CD4+ T cells sorted from blood. The receptor set was obtained from a man younger than 35 in good health. Each CDR3 is given with its conserved first and last residue. D genes are given only for firm matches. Size is stated for part of the rows, as once, few or many counts, or as a class when the clone is expanded.

j_call d_call v_call clone_size cdr3_nt cdr3_aa
TRBJ2-7 NA TRBV4-1 NA TGCGCCAGCAGCCCCTCTAGCGTGTTCGGCTACGAGCAGTACTTC CASSPSSVFGYEQYF
TRBJ2-2 TRBD2 TRBV29-1 NA TGCGAGATCCCTAGCGGGAGAAGGCTGTTTTTT CEIPSGRRLFF
TRBJ1-1 NA TRBV6-6 NA TGTGCCAGCAGTTATAGACCGGGGAGGAACACTGAAGCTTTCTTT CASSYRPGRNTEAFF
TRBJ2-3 NA TRBV7-2 NA TGTGCCAGCAGTTTTGACACAGATACGCAGTATTTT CASSFDTDTQYF
TRBJ2-3 NA TRBV5-1 NA TGCGCCAGCAGCTCCGACGGACACTTCACAGATACGCAGTATTTT CASSSDGHFTDTQYF
TRBJ2-3 NA TRBV27 NA TGTGCCAGCAGCCGAGAGATTGCCAGAGATACGCAGTATTTT CASSREIARDTQYF
TRBJ2-7 NA TRBV7-5 once TGTGCCAGAAGCTTAGATGGTAGCGGGAGGGCCGATGTCTGCGAGCAGTACTTC CARSLDGSGRADVCEQYF
TRBJ1-6 NA TRBV6-6 NA TGTGCCAGCATAGGGGGGAGTTCACCCCTCCACTTT CASIGGSSPLHF
TRBJ2-1 TRBD1 TRBV6-6 NA TGTGCCAGCAGTCTGAATTCAGGGGGACCCAACAATGAGCAGTTCTTC CASSLNSGGPNNEQFF
TRBJ1-1 TRBD1 TRBV6-6 NA TGTGCCAGCAGTTCGGACAGGGGAGGCACTGAAGCTTTCTTT CASSSDRGGTEAFF
TRBJ2-3 TRBD2 TRBV19 many TGTGGCACTAGCGGAGGCATCACAGATACGCAGTATTTT CGTSGGITDTQYF
TRBJ2-1 TRBD2 TRBV10-3 NA TGTGCCATCAGTGTAGCGGGCAAGAACAATGAGCAGTTCTTC CAISVAGKNNEQFF
TRBJ2-7 NA TRBV18 NA TGTGCCAGCTCACCACCTAATTCTGGGGGCGAGCAGTACTTC CASSPPNSGGEQYF
TRBJ2-2 NA TRBV5-1 NA TGCGCCAGCAGCTTGGACCGGCAGAACACCGGGGAGCTGTTTTTT CASSLDRQNTGELFF
TRBJ2-7 NA TRBV5-1 NA TGCGCCAGCAGCCCGATACCGGGGCAGCGCACCTACGAGCAGTACTTC CASSPIPGQRTYEQYF
TRBJ1-3 NA TRBV9 NA TGTGCCAGCAGCGTTTTGGAGGGCAACTCTGGAAACACCATATATTTT CASSVLEGNSGNTIYF
TRBJ1-3 NA TRBV11-2 NA TGTGCCAGCAGCTTAGGGTCTGGAAACACCATATATTTT CASSLGSGNTIYF
TRBJ1-1 TRBD1 TRBV6-5 once TGTGCCAGCAGAACGGAGGGGGCCGGCACTGAAGCTTTCTTT CASRTEGAGTEAFF
TRBJ2-4 NA TRBV6-1 NA TGTGCCAGCAGGCAGGGGGCCAAAAACATTCAGTACTTC CASRQGAKNIQYF
TRBJ2-7 NA TRBV28 NA TGTGCCAGCACCTTCTCCGTTACATCGGCCTACGAGCAGTACTTC CASTFSVTSAYEQYF
TRBJ2-7 TRBD1 TRBV5-8 NA TGTGCCAGCAGCTCGGGACAGGGGGCGAGAGAGCGGTACTTC CASSSGQGARERYF
TRBJ2-2 NA TRBV15 once TGTGCCACCAGCAGAGATCGTTCCGGGGAGCTGTTTTTT CATSRDRSGELFF
TRBJ1-6 TRBD1 TRBV6-1 NA TGTGCCAGCAGTGAGACCGGGACAGAGACTTCACCCCTCCACTTT CASSETGTETSPLHF
TRBJ1-5 NA TRBV6-1 NA TGTGCCAGCAGTCGGTCAGCCGGGGATCAGCCCCAGCATTTT CASSRSAGDQPQHF
TRBJ2-1 TRBD2 TRBV2 NA TGTGCCAGCAGACCGACTAGCGGGGGGGGCCATGAGCAGTTCTTC CASRPTSGGGHEQFF
TRBJ2-3 TRBD1 TRBV19 NA TGTGCTTCCGGGACAGGGGACACAGATACGCAGTATTTT CASGTGDTDTQYF
TRBJ1-5 NA TRBV6-5 NA TGTGCCAGCAGTTACGGGACGGGCAATCAGCCCCAGCATTTT CASSYGTGNQPQHF
TRBJ2-2 TRBD2 TRBV9 NA TGTGCCAGCAGCTCGGGAGGGTCGAACACCGGGGAGCTGTTTTTT CASSSGGSNTGELFF
TRBJ2-2 NA TRBV5-6 NA TGTGCCAGCAGCTTATATAAACAGCCGACCGCTGGGGAGCTGTTTTTT CASSLYKQPTAGELFF
TRBJ2-1 TRBD2 TRBV28 NA TGTGCCAGCAGTGGCTTCGGGACTAGCGGGACCAATGAGCAGTTCTTC CASSGFGTSGTNEQFF
TRBJ2-1 TRBD1 TRBV7-2 NA TGTGCCAGCAGCGGGCGGACAGGGACGGTCAATGAGCAGTTCTTC CASSGRTGTVNEQFF